The 28 T cell receptor beta chains below all came from one sample that was sequenced in a study of identical twins. TCRdb reprocessed the 5' RACE reads via MiXCR and lists one record per CDR3 protein. The sample comprises a few hundred thousand distinct CDR3 sequences, more than 8% of which are singletons, and roughly 7% rests with the top ten. This sample was also put to use in a study of yellow fever vaccine responses in identical twins.

Specimen: CD8+ T cells sorted from blood. These TCRs come from a woman aged 18 to 35 in good health.

Regarding this clonotype: It may be a read error: a sequence one base away is much more abundant. V is TRBV5-1 and J is TRBJ2-7, with 8 bases that match TRBD1. J was trimmed by 4 bases and V by 7 bases; bases with no gene match: 7. CDR3 length equals 13 residues. Germline CDR1 is SGHRS and CDR2 is YFSETQ. CDR3 sequence (DNA): TGCGCCAGCTCGACAGGGGACTGGTACGAGCAGTACTTC. It yields the protein CASSTGDWYEQYF. Looking up the rest from reference TRBV5-1 and TRBJ2-7 gives the full variable domain: KAGVTQTPRYLIKTRGQQVTLSCSPISGHRSVSWYQQTPGQGLQFLFEYFSETQRNKGNFPGRFSGRQFSNSRSEMNVSTLELGDSALYLCASSTGDWYEQYFGPGTRLTVT.

This chain's CDR3 is CATSRPGTVGLAGGDTQYF. In DNA form, the CDR3 reads TGTGCCACCAGCAGACCCGGAACAGTAGGACTAGCGGGGGGGGATACGCAGTATTTT. The chain uses TRBV15 and TRBJ2-3, with TRBD2 matching over 15 bases. CDR3 length: 19 amino acids. Trimming at V came to 2 bases and at J to 6 bases, leaving 12 bases not matched to a gene. Germline CDR1 LNHNV, CDR2 YYDKDF (reference sequence).

This clonotype was found a few times. The chain couples TRBV7-2 to TRBJ2-7, with TRBD2 matching 11 bases. Germline CDR1 SGHTA, CDR2 FQGNSA. The V and J ends lost 1 base and 10 bases, in that order; junction bases with no gene match: 6. The CDR3 extends over 14 amino acids. This chain's CDR3 is CASSLVTSGNGQYF. The CDR3 DNA reads TGTGCCAGCAGCTTAGTGACTAGCGGGAACGGCCAGTACTTC.

At least ten counts were recorded for this clonotype. The rearrangement joins TRBV7-3 to TRBJ2-3, with D tentatively TRBD2 (6 bases). The germline V gene encodes CDR1 SGHTA and CDR2 FQGTGA. This CDR3 region has 13 residues. Between the trimmed V and J ends, which lost 4 bases and 6 bases, there was a span of 11 bases. In nucleotides, the CDR3 is TGTGCCAGCAGCTCGGGGAGGTCGGATACGCAGTATTTT. Encoded protein: CASSSGRSDTQYF. Full variable domain (missing parts from reference TRBV7-3 and TRBJ2-3): GAGVSQTPSNKVTEKGKYVELRCDPISGHTALYWYRQSLGQGPEFLIYFQGTGAADDSGLPNDRFFAVRPEGSVSTLKIQRTERGDSAVYLCASSSGRSDTQYFGPGTRLTVL.

This clonotype was counted between two and nine times. The chain links TRBV6-1 to TRBJ1-5; 10 nucleotides align to TRBD1. The CDR3 is 15 amino acids. The J segment lost 6 bases and the V segment lost 2 bases, leaving 4 bases of the junction unmatched. CDR1 and CDR2 from the germline V gene are MNHNS and SASEGT. The CDR3 reads CASSEMTGGPQPQHF. In DNA form, the CDR3 reads TGTGCCAGCAGTGAAATGACAGGGGGCCCTCAGCCCCAGCATTTT.

This clonotype was seen ten or more times. This chain links TRBV4-3 with TRBJ1-6; D gene ambiguous. V was shortened by 0 bases and J by 15 bases, with 21 bases between the two germline ends. The CDR3 spans 16 residues. Germline loops: CDR1 LGHNA, CDR2 YSLEER. The CDR3 loop reads CASSQDHRLAGNYLHF. In nucleotides, the CDR3 is TGCGCCAGCAGCCAAGATCATCGGCTCGCTGGGAACTACCTCCACTTT.

This chain joins TRBV20-1 and TRBJ2-2; weak D call: TRBD1 (6 bases). The V end lost 3 bases, the J end lost 1 base, and 9 bases lay between the germline ends. Germline CDR1 and CDR2: DFQATT and SNEGSKA (reference sequence). The CDR3 consists of 14 residues. This CDR3 reads CSARGQQNTGELFF. In DNA, the CDR3 is TGCAGTGCTAGGGGACAACAGAACACCGGGGAGCTGTTTTTT.

The gene calls are TRBV5-6 and TRBJ2-5, with TRBD2 matching 9 bases. CDR1 is SGHDT and CDR2 is YYEEEE in the germline V gene. The CDR3 is 15 amino acids. Trimming took 4 bases from V and 7 from J; bases not matched to a gene: 11. In DNA form, the CDR3 reads TGTGCCAGCAGCCGATCTTTAGCGGGAGTAGGGACCCAGTACTTC. Amino acids: CASSRSLAGVGTQYF.

The chain recombines TRBV7-9 with TRBJ2-7; maybe TRBD1 (5 bases). The CDR3 consists of 14 residues. Looked up from germline, CDR1 is SEHNR and CDR2 is FQNEAQ (reference sequence). V dropped 6 bases and J dropped 2 bases, with 14 bases sitting between them. The CDR3 protein is CASSLKTAAYEQYF. CDR3 sequence (DNA): TGTGCCAGCAGTCTCAAGACAGCCGCCTACGAGCAGTACTTC.

This clonotype was detected only a few times. Here the CDR3 omits its conserved ending phenylalanine or tryptophan, so a read error is the likely source. J is TRBJ2-3 and V is TRBV9; 7 bases align to TRBD1. The CDR3 contains 13 residues. Unmatched junction bases numbered 2, after V lost 3 bases and J lost 4 bases. Per germline, CDR1 SGDLS and CDR2 YYNGEE. CDR3 loop: CASSATGSDTQYS. For the CDR3, the DNA is TGTGCCAGCAGCGCGACAGGGTCAGATACGCAGTATTCT.

A remark on this clonotype: A read error is possible here, since a much larger clone lies one base away. The genes are TRBV20-1 and TRBJ2-7; no reliable D call. Germline CDR1 and CDR2: DFQATT and SNEGSKA (reference sequence). Deletions cut 3 bases from V and 1 base from J, with 10 bases between. The CDR3 has 13 residues. As DNA, the CDR3 is TGCAGTGCTAGCTCGCCTAGGTCCTACGAGCAGTACTTC. Its translation is CSASSPRSYEQYF.

This clonotype was observed a few times. The chain carries TRBV4-2 and TRBJ2-3; the D gene is possibly TRBD2 (7 bases). V shed 3 bases and J shed 2 bases, with 15 bases lying between them. The CDR3 totals 16 residues. From germline, CDR1 is LGHNA and CDR2 YNFKEQ. The CDR3 nucleotides read TGTGCCAGCAGCCACCCGAACGGGGGGCACACAGATACGCAGTATTTT. Translated, it gives CASSHPNGGHTDTQYF.

This clonotype was seen many times. The V call is TRBV6-1, the J call TRBJ2-3, with a weak D call TRBD2 (6 bases). The CDR3 loop spans 16 amino acids. Germline CDR1 reads MNHNS; CDR2 reads SASEGT. The V gene lost 6 bases and the J gene lost 2 bases, with 18 bases spanning the gap. As DNA, the CDR3 is TGTGCCAGCAGCGAAAACCGGGAGAGTATCACAGATACGCAGTATTTT. This gives the protein CASSENRESITDTQYF.

A few counts support this clonotype. This chain connects TRBV12-5 to TRBJ2-1; the match to TRBD2 covers 11 bases. CDR3 length: 16 amino acids. V lost 5 bases to trimming and J lost 6 bases; unmatched junction nucleotides: 9. Per germline, CDR1 LGHNT and CDR2 FRNRAP. The CDR3 nucleotides read TGTGCTAGTGGTGCGGCCGGTAGCGGGAGGGGCAATGAGCAGTTCTTC. Protein product: CASGAAGSGRGNEQFF.

This clonotype was seen more than once but under ten times. The genes are TRBV4-3 and TRBJ2-7, with unresolved D. From germline, CDR1 is LGHNA and CDR2 YSLEER. The CDR3 has 15 amino acids. V lost 0 bases and J 2 bases, leaving 11 bases between the germline ends. The CDR3 here is CASSQDRAKAYEQYF. CDR3 DNA: TGCGCCAGCAGCCAAGACCGCGCTAAAGCCTACGAGCAGTACTTC.

This clonotype was observed many times. The V gene is TRBV10-2, the J gene TRBJ2-7, with D hard to call. The V end lost 4 bases, the J end lost 3 bases, and 10 bases lay between the germline ends. The germline V gene encodes CDR1 WSHSY and CDR2 SAAADI. The CDR3 totals 13 residues. DNA for the CDR3: TGCGCCAGCAGTGGATTGACAAACTACGAGCAGTACTTC. It translates to CASSGLTNYEQYF.

This clonotype was picked up many times. The chain is built from TRBV4-2 and TRBJ2-1; unclear D gene. In germline, CDR1 is LGHNA, CDR2 YNFKEQ. The CDR3 is made up of 14 amino acids. Trimming shortened V by 0 bases and J by 4 bases, and 7 bases separated the two germline ends. The CDR3 protein is CASSQEAGYNEQFF. The CDR3, as DNA: TGTGCCAGCAGCCAAGAGGCCGGATACAATGAGCAGTTCTTC.

The chain links TRBV30 to TRBJ2-1; 9 bases agree with TRBD2. Germline V gene lookup returns CDR1 GTSNPN and CDR2 SVGIG (reference sequence). The length of the CDR3 is 14 residues. J was trimmed by 8 bases and V by 4 bases; bases with no gene match: 9. CDR3 region: CAWTASGILDEQFF. The CDR3 nucleotides are TGTGCCTGGACAGCTAGCGGGATCTTGGATGAGCAGTTCTTC. Based on the CDR3 plus reference TRBV30 and TRBJ2-1, the full variable domain is SQTIHQWPATLVQPVGSPLSLECTVEGTSNPNLYWYRQAAGRGLQLLFYSVGIGQISSEVPQNLSASRPQDRQFILSSKKLLLSDSGFYLCAWTASGILDEQFFGPGTRLTVL.

This clonotype was observed many times. The chain employs TRBV11-2 and TRBJ2-2; no clear D gene. V shed 3 bases and J shed 11 bases, with 10 bases lying between them. Per germline, CDR1 SGHAT and CDR2 FQNNGV. The CDR3 has 12 residues. The CDR3 nucleotides read TGTGCCAGCAGCTTTGACCAGCCCGAGCTGTTTTTT. It encodes CASSFDQPELFF.

About this clonotype: A much larger clone lies a single base off, so this may be a read error. The chain is built from TRBV20-1 and TRBJ1-1; 9 nucleotides match TRBD1. Germline V gene sequence: CDR1 DFQATT, CDR2 SNEGSKA (reference sequence). The CDR3 runs 17 residues. CDR3 protein: CCAAYLKIGQGNSEAFF. CDR3 nucleotides: TGCTGTGCTGCATATCTTAAAATTGGACAGGGGAACTCTGAAGCTTTCTTT.

The chain recombines TRBV4-1 with TRBJ2-7, with 8 bases lining up with TRBD2. The CDR3 has 15 residues. Looked up from germline, CDR1 is MGHRA and CDR2 is YSYEKL. V dropped 3 bases and J dropped 2; count of bases not matched to a gene: 6. The CDR3, as DNA: TGCGCCAGCAGCCACCTAGCGGGTGCCGCCTACGAGCAGTACTTC. The encoded protein is CASSHLAGAAYEQYF.

This clonotype has a handful of counts. The V call is TRBV27, the J call TRBJ2-7; D ambiguous. The CDR3 is 16 residues long. V lost 2 bases and J lost 0, with 14 bases in between. Germline V gene data show CDR1 as MNHEY and CDR2 as SMNVEV (reference sequence). The CDR3 region is CASSLRGQLSSYEQYF. Here the CDR3 DNA reads TGTGCCAGCAGTTTACGTGGGCAGCTGAGCTCCTACGAGCAGTACTTC.

This clonotype has at least ten counts. V usage is TRBV10-3 and J usage is TRBJ2-5, with 7 bases fitting TRBD2. V dropped 3 bases and J dropped 3; count of bases not matched to a gene: 16. The length of the CDR3 is 18 residues. CDR1 and CDR2 (germline): ENHRY, SYGVKD. CDR3 nucleotide sequence: TGTGCCATCAGTGATGCCGGACTAGAGGGGACCCTGGAAGAGACCCAGTACTTC. Its translation is CAISDAGLEGTLEETQYF.

The rearrangement links TRBV10-3 to TRBJ2-7; 7 positions agree with TRBD1. Germline CDR1 ENHRY, CDR2 SYGVKD. The CDR3 is made up of 13 amino acids. V was pared by 10 bases and J by 4 bases, with 10 bases of the junction left unmatched. As DNA, the CDR3 is TGTGCCACGCGAGGACAGGAGAAATACGAGCAGTACTTC. This translates into CATRGQEKYEQYF.

This clonotype was recorded many times. This chain links TRBV19 with TRBJ1-5, with D uncertain. CDR1 is LNHDA and CDR2 is SQIVND in the germline V gene (reference sequence). The CDR3 spans 14 residues. Trimming left V 5 bases short and J 6 bases short, with 14 bases between. CDR3 amino acids: CASSHEGEVQPQHF. CDR3 sequence (DNA): TGTGCCAGTAGTCACGAGGGAGAAGTTCAGCCCCAGCATTTT.

The chain couples TRBV20-1 to TRBJ2-1; TRBD1 matches 7 bases. This CDR3 region has 12 residues. CDR1 and CDR2 (germline): DFQATT, SNEGSKA (reference sequence). V gave up 3 bases and J gave up 6 bases; unmatched junction bases: 2. CDR3 residues: CSARGQLNEQFF. The CDR3 DNA follows: TGCAGTGCTAGGGGACAGCTCAATGAGCAGTTCTTC.

This chain uses TRBV12-3 or TRBV12-4 with TRBJ2-7, with 11 nucleotides matching TRBD1. The CDR3 sequence is 15 residues long. Trimming took 5 bases from V and 5 from J; bases not matched to a gene: 8. The CDR3 DNA sequence: TGTGCCAGCAGTCTACCGGGACAGGGGGGAAACGAGCAGTACTTC. Its translation is CASSLPGQGGNEQYF.

This clonotype was seen repeatedly, ten times or more. The V call is TRBV12-3 or TRBV12-4, the J call TRBJ2-1; 10 bases are shared with TRBD1. The CDR3 runs 15 residues. With V trimmed by 6 bases and J by 8 bases, 10 bases remained unmatched. The DNA for the CDR3 is TGTGCCAGCAGCAGCGGACAGGGGGATGTCGATGAGCAGTTCTTC. Translated: CASSSGQGDVDEQFF.